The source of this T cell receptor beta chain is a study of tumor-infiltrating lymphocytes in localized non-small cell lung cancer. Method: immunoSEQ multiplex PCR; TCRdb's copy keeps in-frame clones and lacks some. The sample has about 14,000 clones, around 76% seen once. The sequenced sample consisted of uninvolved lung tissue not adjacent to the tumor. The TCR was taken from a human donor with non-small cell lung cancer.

As DNA, the CDR3 is TGTGCCAGCAGTTCCGGGACAGGGGGATATGGGTACGAGCAGTACTTC. It yields the protein CASSSGTGGYGYEQYF. The chain joins TRBV7-2 to TRBJ2-7; 11 nucleotides agree with TRBD1. Germline CDR1 reads SGHTA; CDR2 reads FQGNSA. The junction had 11 bases not matched to a gene; V was cut back by 6 bases and J by 4 bases. The CDR3 length is 16 residues.